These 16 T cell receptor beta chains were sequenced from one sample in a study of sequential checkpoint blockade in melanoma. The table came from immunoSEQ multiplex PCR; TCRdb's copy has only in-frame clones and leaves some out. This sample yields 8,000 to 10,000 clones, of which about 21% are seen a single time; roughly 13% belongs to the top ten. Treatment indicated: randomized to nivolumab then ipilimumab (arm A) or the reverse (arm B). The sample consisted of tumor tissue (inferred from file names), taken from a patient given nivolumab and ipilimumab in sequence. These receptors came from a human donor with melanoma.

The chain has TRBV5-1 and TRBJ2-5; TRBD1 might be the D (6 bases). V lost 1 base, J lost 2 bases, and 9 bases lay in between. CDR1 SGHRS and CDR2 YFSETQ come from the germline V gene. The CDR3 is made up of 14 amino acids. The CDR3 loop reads CASSLLGTQETQYF. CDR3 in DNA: TGCGCCAGCAGCTTGCTTGGGACACAAGAGACCCAGTACTTC.

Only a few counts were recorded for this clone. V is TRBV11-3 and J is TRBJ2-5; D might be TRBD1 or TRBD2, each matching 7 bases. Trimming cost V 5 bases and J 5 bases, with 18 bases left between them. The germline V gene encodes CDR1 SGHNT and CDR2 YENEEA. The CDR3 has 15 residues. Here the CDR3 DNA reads TGTGCCAGCAGCCCCCCGGGGCAGGGGGGGGAGACCCAGTACTTC. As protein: CASSPPGQGGETQYF.

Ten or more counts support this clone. The CDR3 DNA follows: TGTGCCAGCAGCGCCTGGGACAGGATAAACTATGGCTACACCTTC. Its protein is CASSAWDRINYGYTF. The chain employs TRBV11-3 and TRBJ1-2; TRBD1 matches at 8 bases. CDR1 and CDR2 from the germline V gene are SGHNT and YENEEA. The CDR3 covers 15 residues. The trim removed 5 bases at V and 2 bases at J, leaving 7 bases unmatched.

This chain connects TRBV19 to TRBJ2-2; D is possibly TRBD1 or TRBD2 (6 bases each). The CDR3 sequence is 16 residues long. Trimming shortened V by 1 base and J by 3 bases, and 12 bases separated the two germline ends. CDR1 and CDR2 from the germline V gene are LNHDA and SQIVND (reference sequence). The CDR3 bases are TGTGCCAGTAGTATAGGCGGAGGGACATACACCGGGGAGCTGTTTTTT. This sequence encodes CASSIGGGTYTGELFF.

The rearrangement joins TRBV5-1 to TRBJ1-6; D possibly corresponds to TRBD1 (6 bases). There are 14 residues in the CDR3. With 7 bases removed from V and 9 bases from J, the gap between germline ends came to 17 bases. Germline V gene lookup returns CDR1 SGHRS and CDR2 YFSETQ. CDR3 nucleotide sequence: TGCGCCAGCCGTCTTGAGGGGGTTTTTTCACCCCTCCACTTT. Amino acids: CASRLEGVFSPLHF.

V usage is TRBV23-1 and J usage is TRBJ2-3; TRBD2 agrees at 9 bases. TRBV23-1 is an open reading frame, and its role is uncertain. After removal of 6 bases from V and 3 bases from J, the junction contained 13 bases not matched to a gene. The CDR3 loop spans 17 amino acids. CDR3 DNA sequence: TGCGCCAGCAGCCAAGACCTCGGCGGGGGGGCAACAGATACGCAGTATTTT. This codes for CASSQDLGGGATDTQYF.

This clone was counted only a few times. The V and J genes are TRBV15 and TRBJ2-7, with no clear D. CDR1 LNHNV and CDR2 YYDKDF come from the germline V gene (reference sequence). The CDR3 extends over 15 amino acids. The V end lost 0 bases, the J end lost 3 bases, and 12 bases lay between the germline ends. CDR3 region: CATSRDHIDGYEQYF. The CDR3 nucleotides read TGTGCCACCAGCAGAGATCACATAGACGGCTACGAGCAGTACTTC.

The CDR3 nucleotides read TGTGCCAGCAGCAAGACAGGGACTGGAAACACCATATATTTT. It codes for CASSKTGTGNTIYF. V usage is TRBV28 and J usage is TRBJ1-3; TRBD1 matches 7 bases. CDR1 MDHEN and CDR2 SYDVKM come from the germline V gene. CDR3 size: 14 residues. The trim removed 6 bases at V and 2 bases at J, leaving 4 bases unmatched.

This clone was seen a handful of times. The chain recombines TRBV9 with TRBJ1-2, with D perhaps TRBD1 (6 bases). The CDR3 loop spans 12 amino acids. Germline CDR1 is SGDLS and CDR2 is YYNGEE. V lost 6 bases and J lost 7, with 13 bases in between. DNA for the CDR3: TGTGCCAGCACCGAGGGGGGGCTTGGCTACACCTTC. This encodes CASTEGGLGYTF.

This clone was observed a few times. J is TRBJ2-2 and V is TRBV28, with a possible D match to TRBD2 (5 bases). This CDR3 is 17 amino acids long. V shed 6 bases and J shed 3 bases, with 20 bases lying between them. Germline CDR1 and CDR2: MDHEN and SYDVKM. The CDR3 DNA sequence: TGTGCCAGCAGGCGAGCTACGTGGGGAGCAGACACCGGGGAGCTGTTTTTT. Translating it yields CASRRATWGADTGELFF.

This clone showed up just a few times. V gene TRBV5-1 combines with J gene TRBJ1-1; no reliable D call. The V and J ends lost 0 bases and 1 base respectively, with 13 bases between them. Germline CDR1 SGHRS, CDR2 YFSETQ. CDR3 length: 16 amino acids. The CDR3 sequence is CASSLAIVAQNTEAFF. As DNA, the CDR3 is TGCGCCAGCAGCTTGGCAATAGTCGCCCAGAACACTGAAGCTTTCTTT.

CDR3 amino acids: CASTRTGRSEAFF. The CDR3 DNA reads TGTGCCAGCACACGGACCGGAAGGTCTGAAGCTTTCTTT. This chain links TRBV28 with TRBJ1-1; the D is unclear. CDR1 and CDR2 (germline): MDHEN, SYDVKM. Trimming removed 7 bases at V and 6 bases at J, with 15 bases between. CDR3 length equals 13 residues.

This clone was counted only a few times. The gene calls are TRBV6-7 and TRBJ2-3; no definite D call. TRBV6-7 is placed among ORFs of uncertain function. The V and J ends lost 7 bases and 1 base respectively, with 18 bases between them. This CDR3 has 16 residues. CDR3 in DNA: TGTGCCAGCAAAGGTTTTCTCCACCCAGGCACAGATACGCAGTATTTT. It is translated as CASKGFLHPGTDTQYF.

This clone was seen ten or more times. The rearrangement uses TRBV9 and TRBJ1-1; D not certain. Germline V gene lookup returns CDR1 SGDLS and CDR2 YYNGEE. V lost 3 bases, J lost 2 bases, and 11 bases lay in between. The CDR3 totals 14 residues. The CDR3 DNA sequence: TGTGCCAGCAGCGAGGATGGCCTCAACACTGAAGCTTTCTTT. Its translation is CASSEDGLNTEAFF.

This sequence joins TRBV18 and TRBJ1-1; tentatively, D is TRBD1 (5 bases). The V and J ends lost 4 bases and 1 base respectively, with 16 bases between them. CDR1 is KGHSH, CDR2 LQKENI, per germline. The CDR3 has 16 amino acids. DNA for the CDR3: TGTGCCAGCTCACAGAGTCGGGGCAGCGCGAACACTGAAGCTTTCTTT. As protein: CASSQSRGSANTEAFF.

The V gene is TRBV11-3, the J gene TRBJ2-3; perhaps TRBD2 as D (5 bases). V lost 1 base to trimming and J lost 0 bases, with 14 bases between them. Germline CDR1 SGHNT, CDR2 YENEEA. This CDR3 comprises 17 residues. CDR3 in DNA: TGTGCCAGCAGCTTAGTTGGAGGCTACCGAAGCACAGATACGCAGTATTTT. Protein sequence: CASSLVGGYRSTDTQYF.